The 8 T cell receptor beta chains in this list originate from one sample, sequenced in a study of blood T cell repertoires in COVID-19. Only in-frame clones appear in the TCRdb table, and some are missing; sequencing was by immunoSEQ multiplex PCR. The sample shows some 180,000 clones, 70% to 85% of them seen only once. Source material: PBMCs or T cells enriched from blood (not recorded which). The receptor set was obtained from an older woman with acute COVID-19.

The sample holds one count of this clone. The chain joins TRBV7-6 to TRBJ1-6; D not resolved. This CDR3 is 13 amino acids long. The germline V and J ends were trimmed by 5 bases and 7 bases, with 9 bases remaining between them. Looked up from germline, CDR1 is SGHVS and CDR2 is FNYEAQ. This chain's CDR3 is CASSVNRNSPLHF. CDR3 coding DNA: TGTGCCAGCAGCGTAAACAGAAATTCACCCCTCCACTTT.

This chain links TRBV12-5 with TRBJ1-1; D is unclear. The germline V and J ends were trimmed by 5 bases and 1 base, with 11 bases remaining between them. The CDR3 sequence is 14 residues long. Germline V gene sequence: CDR1 LGHNT, CDR2 FRNRAP. This chain's CDR3 is CASGPSGANTEAFF. In nucleotides, the CDR3 is TGTGCTAGTGGTCCCTCGGGAGCGAACACTGAAGCTTTCTTT.

The chain combines TRBV7-2 with TRBJ2-2, with D possibly TRBD1 on 5 matching bases. V lost 1 base to trimming and J lost 2 bases, with 11 bases between them. The CDR3 is 16 amino acids. The germline CDR1 and CDR2 sequences are SGHTA and FQGNSA. The CDR3 nucleotides read TGTGCCAGCAGCTTAGGGGCAGGGCTCAACACCGGGGAGCTGTTTTTT. It encodes CASSLGAGLNTGELFF.

This clone occurred many times. The V gene is TRBV4-3, the J gene TRBJ2-7, with 9 bases matching TRBD2. The CDR3 has 18 residues. Germline-derived CDR1 and CDR2 are LGHNA and YSLEER. The J segment lost 6 bases and the V segment lost 0 bases, leaving 15 bases of the junction unmatched. The CDR3: CASSQDPSSGGTRGEQYV. CDR3 DNA: TGCGCCAGCAGCCAAGATCCGAGTAGCGGGGGTACCCGTGGCGAGCAGTACGTC.

This clone was observed at least ten times. The gene calls are TRBV10-3 and TRBJ1-1, with TRBD1 matching 11 bases. Germline V CDR1 and CDR2: ENHRY, SYGVKD. The CDR3 covers 20 residues. V lost 6 bases to trimming and J lost 3 bases; unmatched junction nucleotides: 21. The CDR3: CAISKKPAGTGGFVDTEAFF. The DNA of the CDR3 is TGTGCCATCAGCAAAAAGCCAGCGGGGACAGGGGGGTTTGTGGACACTGAAGCTTTCTTT.

This clone was found once. This chain uses TRBV7-9 with TRBJ2-5, with 9 bases fitting TRBD2. This CDR3 is built from 17 residues. The germline V gene has CDR1 SEHNR and CDR2 FQNEAQ (reference sequence). With V trimmed by 0 bases and J by 1 base, 6 bases remained unmatched. CDR3 sequence: CASSLAATSGLQETQYF. CDR3 sequence (DNA): TGTGCCAGCAGCTTAGCGGCGACTAGCGGACTCCAAGAGACCCAGTACTTC.

This clone was found a few times. CDR3 region: CASSYDNRSPLHF. The CDR3 nucleotides read TGTGCCAGCAGTTACGATAACAGGTCCCCCCTCCACTTT. The chain joins TRBV6-6 to TRBJ1-6; a weak D match, TRBD1 (5 bases). V was shortened by 2 bases and J by 13 bases, with 12 bases between the two germline ends. The germline gives CDR1 MNHNY, CDR2 SVGAGI (reference sequence). CDR3 length: 13 amino acids.

This clone showed up just a few times. As DNA, the CDR3 is TGTGCCAGCAGCCCCTGGGGGGGGACAAGGTCTGGAAACACCATATATTTT. Its translation: CASSPWGGTRSGNTIYF. This chain joins TRBV7-9 and TRBJ1-3, with a possible D match to TRBD1 (6 bases). This CDR3 comprises 17 residues. Trimming pared 5 bases from V and 1 base from J, leaving 18 bases between. In germline, CDR1 is SEHNR, CDR2 FQNEAQ (reference sequence).